The 26 T cell receptor beta chains in this list originate from one sample, sequenced in a study of shared clonotypes between healthy human individuals. Assay: immunoSEQ multiplex PCR; the TCRdb copy retains only in-frame clones and omits some. The table has roughly 2 million clones, 85% to 95% seen once. Sample: naive CD4+ T cells sorted from blood. Subset specified: CD45RA+ positively selected. The receptor set was obtained from a man younger than 35 in good health.

This rearrangement joins TRBV19 to TRBJ2-2, with a weak D call TRBD2 (6 bases). This CDR3 is 16 amino acids long. Looked up from germline, CDR1 is LNHDA and CDR2 is SQIVND (reference sequence). The ends were cut back, 6 bases at V and 0 bases at J, with 14 bases in the middle. The CDR3 spells CASSFLAYSNTGELFF. For the CDR3, the DNA is TGTGCCAGTAGCTTTCTAGCGTACTCGAACACCGGGGAGCTGTTTTTT.

The chain links TRBV4-1 to TRBJ2-1; a possible D gene is TRBD2 (6 bases). Trimming stripped 2 bases from V and 2 bases from J, with 13 bases between. This CDR3 is 16 amino acids long. The germline V gene encodes CDR1 MGHRA and CDR2 YSYEKL. The CDR3 DNA sequence: TGCGCCAGCAGCCAAACGAGCGGGTTCGCCTACAATGAGCAGTTCTTC. It translates to CASSQTSGFAYNEQFF.

The chain uses TRBV5-6 and TRBJ1-3; no reliable D call. V lost 4 bases to trimming and J lost 4 bases, with 9 bases between them. The CDR3 spans 13 residues. From germline, CDR1 is SGHDT and CDR2 YYEEEE. The CDR3 reads CASSPVSGNTIYF. The DNA for the CDR3 is TGTGCCAGCAGCCCGGTGTCCGGAAACACCATATATTTT.

The chain recombines TRBV5-4 with TRBJ1-2; D is ambiguous. This CDR3 has 12 amino acids. Germline V gene data show CDR1 as SGHNT and CDR2 as YYREEE (reference sequence). V lost 3 bases and J 8 bases, leaving 11 bases between the germline ends. This CDR3 is CASSSDNNGYTF. CDR3 in DNA: TGTGCCAGCAGCTCCGACAATAACGGCTACACCTTC.

This chain connects TRBV5-1 to TRBJ2-6, with TRBD1 as a possible D gene (5 bases). The V and J ends lost 3 bases and 0 bases respectively, with 13 bases between them. The CDR3 runs to 17 residues. The germline V gene has CDR1 SGHRS and CDR2 YFSETQ. The chain's CDR3 is CASSWGNRNSGANVLTF. CDR3 bases: TGCGCCAGCAGCTGGGGTAACAGGAACTCTGGGGCCAACGTCCTGACTTTC.

This chain joins TRBV5-4 and TRBJ2-3, with 8 bases aligning to TRBD2. CDR1 and CDR2 from the germline V gene are SGHNT and YYREEE (reference sequence). V trimming: 4 bases; J trimming: 2 bases; junction bases outside the gene matches: 15. The CDR3 length is 18 residues. The CDR3 DNA reads as TGTGCCAGCAGCGCGGGACTAGAGGCCCCACCCTCCACAGATACGCAGTATTTT. Translated, it gives CASSAGLEAPPSTDTQYF.

J is TRBJ1-4 and V is TRBV2; no clear D gene. The V end was cut by 3 bases, the J end by 1 base, with 9 bases between. The CDR3 is made up of 15 amino acids. CDR1 and CDR2 (germline): SNHLY, FYNNEI. The CDR3 bases are TGTGCCAGCAGTGATTCCGGGGAAACTAATGAAAAACTGTTTTTT. Translation: CASSDSGETNEKLFF.

This chain links TRBV10-1 with TRBJ1-3; D gene uncertain. Per germline, CDR1 WNHNN and CDR2 SYGVQD (reference sequence). The ends were cut back, 3 bases at V and 0 bases at J, with 12 bases in the middle. CDR3 length: 16 residues. As DNA, the CDR3 is TGCGCCAGCAGTGACGACCCACGAAGCTCTGGAAACACCATATATTTT. It is translated as CASSDDPRSSGNTIYF.

This chain joins TRBV6-5 and TRBJ1-5; weak D call: TRBD1 (5 bases). With 6 bases removed from V and 9 bases from J, the gap between germline ends came to 15 bases. Germline V gene lookup returns CDR1 MNHEY and CDR2 SVGAGI. The CDR3 runs 13 residues. CDR3 region: CASSLRAVGPQHF. For the CDR3, the DNA is TGTGCCAGCAGCCTCAGGGCGGTAGGGCCCCAGCATTTT.

The J gene is TRBJ1-3, the V gene TRBV14; no reliable D call. V gave up 4 bases and J gave up 4 bases, with 2 bases separating them. The germline V gene encodes CDR1 SGHDN and CDR2 FVKESK. The CDR3 runs 11 residues. In DNA, the CDR3 is TGTGCCAGCAGCCTAGGAAACACCATATATTTT. It translates to CASSLGNTIYF.

The V and J genes are TRBV11-3 and TRBJ1-2; 8 nucleotides align to TRBD1. Germline lookup yields CDR1 SGHNT and CDR2 YENEEA. The V and J ends lost 4 bases and 6 bases, in that order; junction bases with no gene match: 7. The CDR3 consists of 14 residues. CDR3 sequence (DNA): TGTGCCAGCAGCTCCGTCAGACAGGGGAATGGCTACACCTTC. It encodes CASSSVRQGNGYTF.

To note about this clone: Other DNA sequences in the same sample also yield this CDR3. This chain connects TRBV9 to TRBJ2-6; D is unclear. The CDR3 sequence is 14 residues long. The germline gives CDR1 SGDLS, CDR2 YYNGEE. V lost 1 base, J lost 4 bases, and 6 bases lay in between. The CDR3 is CASSVPSGANVLTF. The CDR3 region has the DNA TGTGCCAGCAGCGTACCTTCAGGGGCCAACGTCCTGACTTTC.

This chain joins TRBV21-1 and TRBJ1-5; the DNA was not used to check the table's D call, TRBD1. TRBV21-1 is flagged as a pseudogene. This CDR3 spans 15 amino acids. The CDR3 nucleotides read TGTGCCAGCAGCAAATCGAGTACAGGGGATCAGCCCCAGCATTTT. Amino acids: CASSKSSTGDQPQHF.

This clone appeared a single time. CDR3 DNA sequence: TGTGCCAGCAGAGCCGGGACAGTAGGATCTCGGGGGGAGCTGTTTTTT. As protein: CASRAGTVGSRGELFF. The gene calls are TRBV5-8 and TRBJ2-2; 7 bases agree with TRBD1. Per the germline V gene, CDR1 is SGHTS and CDR2 is YDEGEE. CDR3 length: 16 residues. V lost 5 bases and J lost 8; bases outside the gene matches: 15.

The CDR3 here is CASSATTVNTEAFF. CDR3 nucleotides: TGTGCCAGCAGTGCCACGACGGTGAACACTGAAGCTTTCTTT. The rearrangement uses TRBV6-1 and TRBJ1-1; no reliable D call. The CDR3 covers 14 residues. From germline, CDR1 is MNHNS and CDR2 SASEGT. V was trimmed by 4 bases and J by 0 bases, leaving 9 bases between them.

The chain carries TRBV28 and TRBJ2-7, with D perhaps being TRBD1 or TRBD2 (6 bases each). Germline V gene sequence: CDR1 MDHEN, CDR2 SYDVKM. The CDR3 length is 14 residues. V was cut by 5 bases and J by 2 bases, with 13 bases left in between. The CDR3 DNA reads as TGTGCCAGCAGTCGACAGAGGGGGGCCTACGAGCAGTACTTC. It codes for CASSRQRGAYEQYF.

This clone has just one count. The rearrangement links TRBV28 to TRBJ1-1; D is uncertain. Trimming removed 3 bases from V and 2 bases from J, with 16 bases in between. CDR1 MDHEN and CDR2 SYDVKM come from the germline V gene. This CDR3 comprises 16 residues. Here the CDR3 reads CASSFSWPRFNTEAFF. The CDR3 DNA is TGTGCCAGCAGTTTTTCCTGGCCCCGCTTTAACACTGAAGCTTTCTTT. Using reference TRBV28 and TRBJ1-1 for the parts outside the CDR3, the full variable domain is DVKVTQSSRYLVKRTGEKVFLECVQDMDHENMFWYRQDPGLGLRLIYFSYDVKMKEKGDIPEGYSVSREKKERFSLILESASTNQTSMYLCASSFSWPRFNTEAFFGQGTRLTVV.

For this clone: The identical CDR3 is also encoded by other nucleotide sequences in the sample. The chain couples TRBV6-5 to TRBJ2-7; D is unclear. The germline gives CDR1 MNHEY, CDR2 SVGAGI. CDR3 size: 14 residues. V lost 2 bases and J lost 0, with 8 bases in between. CDR3 DNA sequence: TGTGCCAGCAGTTACCGCGGCGGCTCCTACGAGCAGTACTTC. Translating gives CASSYRGGSYEQYF.

The chain recombines TRBV5-1 with TRBJ1-5; TRBD1 might be the D (6 bases). CDR1 is SGHRS, CDR2 YFSETQ, per germline. V was cut by 1 base and J by 6 bases, with 11 bases left in between. CDR3 length: 14 residues. This CDR3 reads CASSLQGKGQPQHF. The CDR3 coding sequence is TGCGCCAGCAGCTTGCAGGGGAAGGGTCAGCCCCAGCATTTT. The entire variable domain, with the rest obtained from reference TRBV5-1 and TRBJ1-5, is as follows: KAGVTQTPRYLIKTRGQQVTLSCSPISGHRSVSWYQQTPGQGLQFLFEYFSETQRNKGNFPGRFSGRQFSNSRSEMNVSTLELGDSALYLCASSLQGKGQPQHFGDGTRLSIL.

A few counts support this clone. A much bigger clone sits one base away, suggesting this may be a read error. In the same sample, other DNA sequences code for this CDR3. The chain is built from TRBV11-2 and TRBJ2-7; D is unresolved. Looked up from germline, CDR1 is SGHAT and CDR2 is FQNNGV. CDR3 length equals 11 residues. CDR3 DNA: TGTGCCAGCAGTTTAGCCTACGAGCAGTACTTC. Its translation is CASSLAYEQYF.

The chain combines TRBV2 with TRBJ2-5, with D unresolved. Germline CDR1 reads SNHLY; CDR2 reads FYNNEI. This CDR3 comprises 12 residues. Deletions cut 4 bases from V and 5 bases from J, with 8 bases between. CDR3 nucleotide sequence: TGTGCCAGCAGTGTCAGGTTTGAGACCCAGTACTTC. This encodes CASSVRFETQYF.

The rearrangement uses TRBV29-1 and TRBJ2-2, with D unclear. From germline, CDR1 is SQVTM and CDR2 ANQGSEA. This CDR3 is 14 amino acids long. Trimming stripped 6 bases from V and 2 bases from J, with 13 bases between. The CDR3 nucleotides are TGCAGCGTCGACACAGCAACCAACACCGGGGAGCTGTTTTTT. As protein: CSVDTATNTGELFF.

The chain recombines TRBV6-1 with TRBJ2-6; 10 bases line up with TRBD2. Germline CDR1 MNHNS, CDR2 SASEGT. The V segment lost 4 bases and the J segment 1 base; nucleotides outside the gene matches: 10. This CDR3 is built from 19 residues. The CDR3 sequence is CASSAPSGGSGSGANVLTF. DNA for the CDR3: TGTGCCAGCAGTGCCCCTAGCGGGGGTTCGGGGTCTGGGGCCAACGTCCTGACTTTC.

This CDR3 reads CASSHNREYETQYF. CDR3 bases: TGCGCCAGCAGCCATAACAGGGAGTATGAGACCCAGTACTTC. The rearrangement uses TRBV4-1 and TRBJ2-5, with D maybe TRBD1 (6 bases). The CDR3 extends over 14 amino acids. CDR1 and CDR2 (germline): MGHRA, YSYEKL. Deletions cut 3 bases from V and 5 bases from J, with 13 bases between.

This sequence joins TRBV5-1 and TRBJ1-1, with D maybe TRBD1 (5 bases). The germline V and J ends were trimmed by 2 bases and 2 bases, with 16 bases remaining between them. Germline CDR1 is SGHRS and CDR2 is YFSETQ. The CDR3 is 16 residues long. CDR3 residues: CASSLLSGTVNTEAFF. The CDR3 DNA reads as TGCGCCAGCAGCTTACTGAGTGGGACGGTAAACACTGAAGCTTTCTTT.

Concerning this clone: Possible read error: a much larger clone is one base away. The same CDR3 is also encoded by other DNA sequences in this sample. This chain connects TRBV18 to TRBJ1-2; 7 nucleotides match TRBD1. V trimming: 3 bases; J trimming: 8 bases; junction bases outside the gene matches: 9. CDR1 is KGHSH and CDR2 is LQKENI in the germline V gene. The CDR3 has 14 amino acids. CDR3 DNA sequence: TGTGCCAGCTCACCTACAGGGGACAGCTACGGCTACACCTTC. As protein: CASSPTGDSYGYTF.